This entry is about one T cell receptor (beta chain). The target antigen is unknown. These data are taken from a study of blood T cells in healthy people across ages. Regarding the study as a whole: A conclusive naive versus antigen-experienced comparison was prevented by the unsorted PBMCs. Donor CMV infection status was unknown, possibly confounding age-related changes in expanded clonotypes. When set beside aged donors, long-lived donors presented more naive CD4+ cells and higher diversity.

Germline CDR1 SEHNR, CDR2 FQNEAQ (reference sequence). The V and J ends lost 1 base and 9 bases respectively, with 15 bases between them. The CDR3 sequence is 14 residues long. With a J-beta primer mix and a sample-barcoded 5' primer, a second PCR ran roughly 7 to 11 cycles. All cDNA molecules were each tagged by a template-switch adaptor with 12 random nucleotides. Via MiXCR, TCRdb re-called the 5' RACE reads, giving one row per CDR3 protein. The data hold some 700,000 distinct CDR3 sequences, with 35% to 45% observed a single time. The chain carries TRBV7-9 and TRBJ1-2; D is uncertain. Sequencing was carried out using blood. The clonotype comes from a woman aged 60-75 years in good health. The CDR3 nucleotides read TGTGCCAGCAGCTTAGGAGGTTCAGACAACCGCTACACCTTC. Its translation is CASSLGGSDNRYTF.